These 10 T cell receptor beta chains were sequenced from one sample in a study of blood T cell repertoires in COVID-19. TCRdb's copy holds only in-frame clones and misses some; the assay was immunoSEQ multiplex PCR. The sample lists about 430,000 clones, roughly 90% occurring once. Specimen: PBMCs or T cells enriched from blood (not recorded which). The receptor set was obtained from a young woman who had been exposed to COVID-19.

This chain links TRBV9 with TRBJ2-7; 7 bases line up with TRBD1. V lost 0 bases, J lost 3 bases, and 3 bases stayed unmatched. The CDR3 runs to 14 residues. Per germline, CDR1 SGDLS and CDR2 YYNGEE. The CDR3 DNA is TGTGCCAGCAGCGTAGATGGGACAGACTACGAGCAGTACTTC. Translated, it gives CASSVDGTDYEQYF.

The genes are TRBV7-6 and TRBJ2-7; D is possibly TRBD1 (5 bases). Germline V gene data show CDR1 as SGHVS and CDR2 as FNYEAQ. The V gene lost 0 bases and the J gene lost 10 bases, with 16 bases spanning the gap. The CDR3 runs to 14 residues. CDR3 in DNA: TGTGCCAGCAGCTTAGCCCAAGGGGCTATTATCCAGTACTTC. The encoded protein is CASSLAQGAIIQYF.

The chain recombines TRBV7-2 with TRBJ2-5, with TRBD2 matching 7 bases. CDR3 length equals 15 residues. The germline V gene has CDR1 SGHTA and CDR2 FQGNSA. The junction had 2 bases not matched to a gene; V was cut back by 1 base and J by 0 bases. CDR3 DNA sequence: TGTGCCAGCAGCTTAGGGGGGGGACACCAAGAGACCCAGTACTTC. Residues: CASSLGGGHQETQYF.

The V and J genes are TRBV9 and TRBJ2-6; D not resolved. V was cut by 5 bases and J by 3 bases, with 6 bases left in between. Germline V CDR1 and CDR2: SGDLS, YYNGEE. The CDR3 runs to 13 residues. The chain's CDR3 is CASSGLGANVLTF. CDR3 nucleotide sequence: TGTGCCAGCAGTGGGCTTGGGGCCAACGTCCTGACTTTC.

The gene calls are TRBV6-5 and TRBJ2-7; 9 nucleotides agree with TRBD1. Trimming at V came to 0 bases and at J to 3 bases, leaving 6 bases not matched to a gene. Germline values: CDR1 MNHEY, CDR2 SVGAGI. The CDR3 extends over 16 amino acids. Here the CDR3 DNA reads TGTGCCAGCAGTTACTCAAGGACAGGGGATGGCTACGAGCAGTACTTC. Translating it yields CASSYSRTGDGYEQYF.

This clone was detected a few times. V is TRBV27 and J is TRBJ1-2; TRBD1 matches 10 bases. J lost 1 base, V lost 0 bases, and 2 bases had no gene match. CDR3 length equals 16 residues. Germline CDR1 and CDR2: MNHEY and SMNVEV (reference sequence). CDR3 bases: TGTGCCAGCAGTTTATCGGGGGACAGGGGTAACTATGGCTACACCTTC. Its translation is CASSLSGDRGNYGYTF.

In its sample, this clone was seen a few times. The V call is TRBV4-1, the J call TRBJ2-1, with 11 nucleotides matching TRBD2. The V and J ends lost 3 bases and 8 bases, in that order; junction bases with no gene match: 6. CDR1 and CDR2 (germline): MGHRA, YSYEKL. CDR3 length equals 15 residues. The chain's CDR3 is CASSHETSGSYEQFF. CDR3 in DNA: TGCGCCAGCAGCCACGAAACTAGCGGGAGCTATGAGCAGTTCTTC.

The chain has TRBV6-4 and TRBJ2-1; D unresolved. The CDR3 runs to 12 residues. Germline lookup yields CDR1 MRHNA and CDR2 SNTAGT. V shed 2 bases and J shed 8 bases, with 7 bases lying between them. The CDR3 loop reads CASSDLSHEQFF. The CDR3 DNA sequence: TGTGCCAGCAGTGACCTAAGCCATGAGCAGTTCTTC.

The rearrangement joins TRBV5-6 to TRBJ1-1; D is unresolved. V lost 0 bases and J 10 bases, leaving 10 bases between the germline ends. CDR3 length: 12 amino acids. Germline assignment: CDR1 SGHDT and CDR2 YYEEEE. CDR3 bases: TGTGCCAGCAGCTTGGAGCGTCCGGTAGCTTTCTTT. The encoded protein is CASSLERPVAFF.

The chain is built from TRBV7-3 and TRBJ2-2, with D possibly TRBD2 on 6 matching bases. The V and J ends lost 2 bases and 0 bases respectively, with 7 bases between them. Germline V gene data show CDR1 as SGHTA and CDR2 as FQGTGA. The CDR3 spans 15 residues. CDR3 coding DNA: TGTGCCAGCAGCTTAGGGGGGACGAACACCGGGGAGCTGTTTTTT. This encodes CASSLGGTNTGELFF.